These T cell receptor beta chains were read from a single sample in a study of cytomegalovirus exposure and HLA in healthy donors. Using immunoSEQ multiplex PCR, the repertoire was profiled, and TCRdb retains in-frame clones only, with some absent. This table holds over 200,000 clones, over 65% found once. Sequencing used PBMCs. Receptors were obtained from a human donor in good health. CDR3s include the opening cysteine and the closing phenylalanine or tryptophan. D genes are given only for firm matches. Not every row has a clone size; where given, it reads once, few, many or a size class.

size | J | V | D | DNA | CDR3
few | TRBJ2-1 | TRBV19 | TRBD2 | TGTGCTAGCGGGACTAGCTCCTACAATGAGCAGTTCTTC | CASGTSSYNEQFF
- | TRBJ2-7 | TRBV7-2 | - | TGTGCCAGCAGCCCCAGGGGGACTTCCTCCTACGAGCAGTACTTC | CASSPRGTSSYEQYF
- | TRBJ2-5 | TRBV5-1 | TRBD1 | TGCGCCAGCAGCCTCCCCGACAGGGGGGGGCGCCAAGAGACCCAGTACTTC | CASSLPDRGGRQETQYF
- | TRBJ2-7 | TRBV29-1 | - | TGCAGCGTCTGCTCACACCGGGACTTCATCTACGAGCAGTACTTC | CSVCSHRDFIYEQYF
- | TRBJ2-3 | TRBV7-9 | TRBD1 | TGTTCCAGCAGCTTGACAGGGTTGGCGCAGTATTTT | CSSSLTGLAQYF
- | TRBJ1-3 | TRBV6-4 | - | TGTGCCAGCAGGGGCCAGGGGAGCCAGCCATATTTT | CASRGQGSQPYF
- | TRBJ1-1 | TRBV19 | - | TGTGCCAGTAGTATAGTACTACGGAGTGAAGCTTTCTTT | CASSIVLRSEAFF
- | TRBJ1-2 | TRBV7-8 | - | TGTGCCAGCAGCTTAGAGGCAGGGGCCGCCGCTGGCTACACCTTC | CASSLEAGAAAGYTF
few | TRBJ1-4 | TRBV15 | - | TGTGCCACCAGCAGCGACCCCCTGACAGCTGAAAAACTGTTTTTT | CATSSDPLTAEKLFF
few | TRBJ2-3 | TRBV6-5 | - | TGTGCCAGCAGTTACTCTTTATACGGGGATACGCAGTATTTT | CASSYSLYGDTQYF
- | TRBJ1-1 | TRBV2 | - | TGTGCCAGCAGGATTGACAGAAACACTGAAGCTTTCTTT | CASRIDRNTEAFF
few | TRBJ2-5 | TRBV7-9 | - | TGTGCCAGCAGCTTAGTAGCGTCACAAGAGACCCAGTACTTC | CASSLVASQETQYF
- | TRBJ1-1 | TRBV18 | - | TGTGCCAGCTCACGGATACTATACGTCGATAGCACTGAAGCTTTCTTT | CASSRILYVDSTEAFF
- | TRBJ2-1 | TRBV7-7 | - | TGTGCTAGCAGCCCGGCGGTAGGCTCCTACAATGAGCAGTTCTTC | CASSPAVGSYNEQFF
- | TRBJ2-5 | TRBV25-1 | - | TGTGCCAGCAGTGAATTTGGGCCAAAAGAGACCCAGTACTTC | CASSEFGPKETQYF
- | TRBJ1-2 | TRBV15 | - | TGTGCCACCAGCAGAGATCGTGCGGGGGCTTGGGGCTACACCTTC | CATSRDRAGAWGYTF
- | TRBJ1-5 | TRBV28 | - | TGTGCCAGCAGTCCCTCGACAGATTATAGCAATCAGCCCCAGCATTTT | CASSPSTDYSNQPQHF
- | TRBJ2-1 | TRBV7-9 | - | TGTGCCAGCAGCCCAACCCTGGCGTTGATAGAGGGGGATGAGCAGTTCTTC | CASSPTLALIEGDEQFF
- | TRBJ1-2 | TRBV19 | - | TGTGCCAGTAGCCAGGACAGAGGGAGAAGCTACACCTTC | CASSQDRGRSYTF
once | TRBJ2-7 | TRBV11-3 | - | TGTGCCAGCAGCTCAGCCCAGAGCGGGCAGTACTTC | CASSSAQSGQYF
- | TRBJ2-7 | TRBV7-3 | - | TGTGCCAGCAGCTTAAAAACAGCGGACGAGCAGTACTTC | CASSLKTADEQYF
- | TRBJ1-2 | TRBV28 | - | TGTGCCAGCAGTTCCCCAGGTGAAGCTAACTATGGCTACACCTTC | CASSSPGEANYGYTF
- | TRBJ2-3 | TRBV30 | TRBD2 | TGTGCCTGGGGCATAACTAGCGGACAACAGTATTTT | CAWGITSGQQYF
few | TRBJ1-5 | TRBV6-6 | - | TGTGCCAGCAGCCCCGAGGGATATCAGCCCCAGCATTTT | CASSPEGYQPQHF
- | TRBJ2-2 | TRBV7-3 | TRBD1 | TGTGCCAGCAGCCCGCAGGGACAGACAAACACCGGGGAGCTGTTTTTT | CASSPQGQTNTGELFF
- | TRBJ2-7 | TRBV7-8 | TRBD2 | TGTGCCAGCAGCTCCGGACTAGCGGAGCCCTACGAGCAGTACTTC | CASSSGLAEPYEQYF
- | TRBJ2-7 | TRBV6-6 | - | TGTGCCAGCAGCCACGGGGGAACCTACGAGCAGTACTTC | CASSHGGTYEQYF
once | TRBJ2-7 | TRBV21-1 | - | TGTGCCAGATCCTGGGGCAGGGGGCACGAGCAGTACTTC | CARSWGRGHEQYF